This T cell receptor beta chain comes out of a study of cytomegalovirus exposure and HLA in healthy donors. Across the whole study: HLA-typed donors contributed approximately 92 million unique TCRs, which were held in an early data release. Study observations and caveats: Usually a TCR sequence was rare, but some public TCRs were found in many donors. Per published reports, the classifier diagnosed cytomegalovirus status with high specificity and sensitivity. A list of around 150 TCR beta chains associated with cytomegalovirus was given.

Amplification used 60 Vbeta primers and 13 Jbeta primers. The data were produced by immunoSEQ multiplex PCR, yet TCRdb's version contains in-frame clones alone and is incomplete. Among 100,000 or so clones listed, about 68% were seen once. The V end lost 2 bases, the J end lost 2 bases, and 4 bases lay between the germline ends. Germline CDR1 and CDR2: MNHEY and SMNVEV (reference sequence). CDR3 length: 13 residues. In its sample, this clone was seen a few times. What it binds is unknown. The TCR sequence derives from a male donor in good health and CMV-seropositive. The sample was PBMCs. The J gene is TRBJ1-3, the V gene TRBV27; D is unclear. The DNA of the CDR3 is TGTGCCAGCAGTTTAAGAGCTGGAAACACCATATATTTT. Its protein product is CASSLRAGNTIYF.